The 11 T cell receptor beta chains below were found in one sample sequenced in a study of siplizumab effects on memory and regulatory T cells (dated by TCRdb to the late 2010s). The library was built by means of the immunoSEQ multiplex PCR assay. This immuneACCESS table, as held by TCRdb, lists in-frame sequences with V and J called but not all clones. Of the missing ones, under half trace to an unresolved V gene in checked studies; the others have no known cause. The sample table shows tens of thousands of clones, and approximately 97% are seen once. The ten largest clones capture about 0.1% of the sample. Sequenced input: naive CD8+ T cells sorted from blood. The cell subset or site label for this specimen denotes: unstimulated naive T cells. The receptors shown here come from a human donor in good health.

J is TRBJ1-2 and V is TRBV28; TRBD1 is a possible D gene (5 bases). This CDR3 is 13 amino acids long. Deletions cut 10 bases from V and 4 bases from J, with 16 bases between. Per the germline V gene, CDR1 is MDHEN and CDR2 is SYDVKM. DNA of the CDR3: TGTGCCACTTCGGGGGGTTTCCTCTATGGCTACACCTTC. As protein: CATSGGFLYGYTF.

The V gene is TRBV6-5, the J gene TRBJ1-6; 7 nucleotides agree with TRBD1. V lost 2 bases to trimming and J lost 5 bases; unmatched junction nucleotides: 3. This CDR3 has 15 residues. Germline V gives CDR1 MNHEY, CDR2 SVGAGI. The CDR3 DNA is TGTGCCAGCAGTTACGGGGACAGCAATAATTCACCCCTCCACTTT. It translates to CASSYGDSNNSPLHF.

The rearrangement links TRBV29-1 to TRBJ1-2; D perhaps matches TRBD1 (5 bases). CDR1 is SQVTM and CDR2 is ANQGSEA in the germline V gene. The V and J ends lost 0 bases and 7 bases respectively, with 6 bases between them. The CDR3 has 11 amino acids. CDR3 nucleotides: TGCAGCGTTGAAGAAGGGGTTGGCTACACCTTC. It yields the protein CSVEEGVGYTF.

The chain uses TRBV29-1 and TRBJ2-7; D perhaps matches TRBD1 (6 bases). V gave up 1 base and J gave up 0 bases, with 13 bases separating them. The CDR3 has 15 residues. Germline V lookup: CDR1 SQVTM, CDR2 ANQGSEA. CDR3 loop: CSVEGQENLSYEQYF. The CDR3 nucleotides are TGCAGCGTTGAAGGACAGGAAAATCTCTCCTACGAGCAGTACTTC.

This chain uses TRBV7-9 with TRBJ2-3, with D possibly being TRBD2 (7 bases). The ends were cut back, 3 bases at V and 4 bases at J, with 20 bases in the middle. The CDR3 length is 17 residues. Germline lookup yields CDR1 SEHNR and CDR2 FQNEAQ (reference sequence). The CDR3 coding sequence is TGTGCCAGCAGCTTGACCTCTCCGGGGGAGGGGGCAGATACGCAGTATTTT. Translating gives CASSLTSPGEGADTQYF.

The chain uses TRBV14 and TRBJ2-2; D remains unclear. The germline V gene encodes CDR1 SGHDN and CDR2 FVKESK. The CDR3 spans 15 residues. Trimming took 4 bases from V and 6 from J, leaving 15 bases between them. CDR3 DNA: TGTGCCAGCAGCCCTCGACCCACTTGGGCCGGGGAGCTGTTTTTT. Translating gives CASSPRPTWAGELFF.

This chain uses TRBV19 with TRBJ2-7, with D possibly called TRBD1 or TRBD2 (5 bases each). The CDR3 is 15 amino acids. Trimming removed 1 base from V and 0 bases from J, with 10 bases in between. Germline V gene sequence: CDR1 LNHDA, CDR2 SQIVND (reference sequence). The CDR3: CASSIVSGTSYEQYF. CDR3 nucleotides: TGTGCCAGTAGTATAGTTTCGGGGACCTCCTACGAGCAGTACTTC.

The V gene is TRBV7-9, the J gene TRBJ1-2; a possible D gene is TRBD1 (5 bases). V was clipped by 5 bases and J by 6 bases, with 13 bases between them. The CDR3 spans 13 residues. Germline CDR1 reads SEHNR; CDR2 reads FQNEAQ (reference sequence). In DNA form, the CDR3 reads TGTGCCAGCAGCCCAGGCCAGGGCAATGGCTACACCTTC. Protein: CASSPGQGNGYTF. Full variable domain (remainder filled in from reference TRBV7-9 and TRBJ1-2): DTGVSQNPRHKITKRGQNVTFRCDPISEHNRLYWYRQTLGQGPEFLTYFQNEAQLEKSRLLSDRFSAERPKGSFSTLEIQRTEQGDSAMYLCASSPGQGNGYTFGSGTRLTVV.

CDR3 sequence reads: CASSLAGYYEQYF. CDR3 DNA sequence: TGTGCCAGCAGTTTAGCTGGGTACTACGAGCAGTACTTC. The rearrangement links TRBV27 to TRBJ2-7; D is unresolved. The CDR3 runs 13 residues. Germline lookup yields CDR1 MNHEY and CDR2 SMNVEV (reference sequence). Trimming stripped 2 bases from V and 3 bases from J, with 8 bases between.

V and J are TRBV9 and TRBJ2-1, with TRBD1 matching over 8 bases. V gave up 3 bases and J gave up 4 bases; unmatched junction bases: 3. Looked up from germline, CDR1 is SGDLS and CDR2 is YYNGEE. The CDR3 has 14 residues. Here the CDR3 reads CASSGTGSYNEQFF. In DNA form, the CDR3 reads TGTGCCAGCAGCGGGACAGGGAGTTACAATGAGCAGTTCTTC.

In DNA form, the CDR3 reads TGTGCCAGCAGCTTAGTGCTTTGGGAGCAGTACTTC. Its protein is CASSLVLWEQYF. The chain recombines TRBV11-2 with TRBJ2-7; D is undetermined. Per the germline V gene, CDR1 is SGHAT and CDR2 is FQNNGV. V was clipped by 1 base and J by 7 bases, with 8 bases between them. The CDR3 loop spans 12 amino acids.